These T cell receptor beta chains were read from a single sample in a study of regulatory T cells in long-lasting Graves disease. TCRdb re-called the multiplex PCR reads with MiXCR, one entry per CDR3 protein. Among around 250,000 distinct CDR3 sequences listed, roughly 21% were seen once. This sample comprised peripheral blood mononuclear cells (PBMCs), obtained at new diagnosis, from a patient treated with antithyroid drugs. Receptors were obtained from a female donor with Graves disease. Both conserved end residues are part of each CDR3. A D gene is named only where the DNA matches it firmly. Clone size appears in some rows only: once, few, many, or a class for an expanded clone.

clone_size	cdr3_length	j_call	d_call	v_call	cdr3_nt	cdr3_aa
many	17	TRBJ2-6	NA	TRBV5-1	TGCGCCAGCAGCTTGGCTGCCGGGTTAGGTGGGGCCAACGTCCTGACTTTC	CASSLAAGLGGANVLTF
many	14	TRBJ1-5	TRBD1	TRBV28	TGTGCCAGCAGTGAACAGGGGTTTAGGCAGCCCCAGCATTTT	CASSEQGFRQPQHF
NA	14	TRBJ1-4	NA	TRBV7-4	TGTGCCAGCAGCTTAGTTCGCGTGGGTGAAAAACTGTTTTTT	CASSLVRVGEKLFF
many	17	TRBJ2-1	TRBD2	TRBV5-5	TGTGCCAGCAGCTTAGGACTAGCGGGAGGGACTTACAATGAGCAGTTCTTC	CASSLGLAGGTYNEQFF
many	15	TRBJ2-3	NA	TRBV18	TGTGCCAGCTCACCTGAGGCAGGGTCGACAGATACGCAGTATTTT	CASSPEAGSTDTQYF
many	15	TRBJ2-3	TRBD2	TRBV12-3/TRBV12-4	TGTGCCAGCACCCCCTCGCGGGAGGGAACAGATACGCAGTATTTT	CASTPSREGTDTQYF
many	15	TRBJ1-2	TRBD1	TRBV9	TGTGCCAGCAGCGTAGGACAGGGGGTAGTGCATGGCTACACCTTC	CASSVGQGVVHGYTF
many	13	TRBJ2-2	NA	TRBV6-5	TGTGCCAGCAGTTACAGGGTGGTCGGGGAGCTGTTTTTT	CASSYRVVGELFF
many	16	TRBJ1-4	TRBD1	TRBV3-1	TGTGCCAGCAGCCAAGGCCAGGGGGGGCTGGATGAAAAACTGTTTTTT	CASSQGQGGLDEKLFF
many	12	TRBJ2-3	NA	TRBV6-2/TRBV6-3	TGTGCCAGCAGTTACTCTGGAGCGACGCAGTATTTT	CASSYSGATQYF
NA	18	TRBJ2-2	TRBD2	TRBV28	TGTGCCAGCAGCCCCCCGTTCAGAGCTAGCGGGTACACCGGGGAGCTGTTTTTT	CASSPPFRASGYTGELFF
NA	15	TRBJ2-3	NA	TRBV7-2	TGTGCCAGCAGGTTAGGGGGGGGGGCCGCAGATACGCAGTATTTT	CASRLGGGAADTQYF
many	12	TRBJ1-2	NA	TRBV10-3	TGTGCCATCAGTCGGGGGTCTTATGGCTACACCTTC	CAISRGSYGYTF
NA	15	TRBJ2-2	TRBD2	TRBV7-3	TGTGCCAGCAGCTCCGGGACTAGCGGGATCGGGGAGCTGTTTTTT	CASSSGTSGIGELFF
many	13	TRBJ2-3	NA	TRBV7-9	TGTGCCAGCAACCAGGGGGGGGCAGATACGCAGTATTTT	CASNQGGADTQYF
many	15	TRBJ1-1	NA	TRBV12-3/TRBV12-4	TGTGCCAGCAGTTCCTCGCTCGACAGGAACACTGAAGCTTTCTTT	CASSSSLDRNTEAFF
many	11	TRBJ2-7	TRBD2	TRBV11-2	TGTGCCAGCAGCACAGGACTAGCGCGTGTGTTC	CASSTGLARVF
medium-sized	15	TRBJ2-3	NA	TRBV11-3	TGTGCCAGCAGCTTTGACGGGAGCGGTGGAGATACGCAGTATTTT	CASSFDGSGGDTQYF
NA	14	TRBJ1-4	TRBD1	TRBV5-1	TGCGCCAGCAGCGAATCAGGGACAGGTGAAAAACTGTTTTTT	CASSESGTGEKLFF
many	16	TRBJ2-3	NA	TRBV5-1	TGCGCCAGCAGCTTGGCGGTAGCGGAAAGCACAGATACGCAGTATTTT	CASSLAVAESTDTQYF
many	14	TRBJ2-1	NA	TRBV20-1	TGCAGTGCTAGAGCTCAGAGATCCTACAATGAGCAGTTCTTC	CSARAQRSYNEQFF
few	15	TRBJ1-4	TRBD1	TRBV19	TGTGCCAGTAGCCCCGGGACAGGGGGTAATGAAAAACTGTTTTTT	CASSPGTGGNEKLFF
few	13	TRBJ2-6	NA	TRBV28	TGTGCCAGCAGTCACCGGGGGGCCAACGTCCTGACTTTC	CASSHRGANVLTF
once	15	TRBJ2-5	TRBD1	TRBV7-2	TGTGCCAGCAGCACCGGACAGGGAGTCAAAGAGACCCAGTACTTC	CASSTGQGVKETQYF
many	14	TRBJ2-2	TRBD1	TRBV12-3/TRBV12-4	TGTGCCAGCAGTTGGACAGGGGACACCGGGGAGCTGTTTTTT	CASSWTGDTGELFF
many	16	TRBJ2-3	TRBD2	TRBV28	TGTGCCAGCAGTCCTGGACTAGCGGGGGCGGGAGATACGCAGTATTTT	CASSPGLAGAGDTQYF